One and the same sample provided the 28 T cell receptor beta chains below, sequenced in a study of vaccination effects on CD4 cells after COVID-19 (dated by TCRdb to the early 2020s). No antigen has been assigned to these receptors. To identify antigen-specific CD4+ T cell clonotypes by their expansion, the ViraFEST assay first stimulated PBMC with viral peptide pools and then applied TCR sequencing. After less than eleven days of culture, CD4+ T cells were isolated with the EasySep CD4+ T cell isolation kit. The method was the immunoSEQ multiplex PCR assay. As stored in TCRdb, this immuneACCESS dataset retains in-frame rearrangements with V and J assigned. A fraction of the clones does not appear; measured against another copy, unresolved V genes explain less than half of the discrepancy, and the remainder lacks a known reason. This sample gives some 20,000 clones in total; around 70% of them show up just once. In total, the top ten clones hold about 17% of the sample.

The sample here was CD4+ T cells from PBMCs cultured with HCoV-229E spike peptides, taken before COVID-19 vaccination. The sample's cell subset or site label, in plain terms: HCoV-229E spike overlapping peptide pool stimulation. All receptors come from a human donor who received a COVID-19 vaccine.

This clone was seen more than once but under ten times. V is TRBV27 and J is TRBJ2-7; D uncertain. The V gene lost 3 bases and the J gene lost 2 bases, with 8 bases spanning the gap. CDR1 MNHEY and CDR2 SMNVEV come from the germline V gene (reference sequence). This CDR3 is built from 13 residues. DNA for the CDR3: TGTGCCAGCAGTTTGTCACAGCCCTACGAGCAGTACTTC. It translates to CASSLSQPYEQYF.

The V and J genes are TRBV11-2 and TRBJ2-7, with 8 bases matching TRBD2. V was pared by 6 bases and J by 6 bases, with 7 bases of the junction left unmatched. The CDR3 length is 13 residues. Germline loops: CDR1 SGHAT, CDR2 FQNNGV. Here the CDR3 DNA reads TGTGCCAGCAGACTAGGACGGGAGGGCGAGCAGTACTTC. It specifies CASRLGREGEQYF.

V gene TRBV5-1 combines with J gene TRBJ1-6; 9 nucleotides agree with TRBD1. Germline CDR1 reads SGHRS; CDR2 reads YFSETQ. This CDR3 has 15 residues. V gave up 0 bases and J gave up 6 bases; unmatched junction bases: 1. CDR3 region: CASSLGDRVNSPLHF. For the CDR3, the DNA is TGCGCCAGCAGCTTGGGGGACAGGGTTAATTCACCCCTCCACTTT.

This clone turned up a few times. The chain links TRBV7-8 to TRBJ1-5, with D unclear. The CDR3 runs 13 residues. Deletions cut 4 bases from V and 7 bases from J, with 11 bases between. Looked up from germline, CDR1 is SGHVS and CDR2 is FQNEAQ. The CDR3 bases are TGTGCCAGCAGCTCCCGTAACCCCCAGCCCCAGCATTTT. This encodes CASSSRNPQPQHF.

The V gene is TRBV11-2, the J gene TRBJ1-6; no definite D call. Germline V gene lookup returns CDR1 SGHAT and CDR2 FQNNGV. The CDR3 spans 15 residues. V was clipped by 8 bases and J by 0 bases, with 11 bases between them. DNA for the CDR3: TGTGCCAGCCGGGTATTGAGCTCCTATAATTCACCCCTCCACTTT. Translation gives CASRVLSSYNSPLHF. Filled out from reference TRBV11-2 and TRBJ1-6, the complete variable domain reads EAGVAQSPRYKIIEKRQSVAFWCNPISGHATLYWYQQILGQGPKLLIQFQNNGVVDDSQLPKDRFSAERLKGVDSTLKIQPAKLEDSAVYLCASRVLSSYNSPLHFGNGTRLTVT.

The rearrangement links TRBV6-6 to TRBJ1-1, with 7 bases lining up with TRBD1. The length of the CDR3 is 16 residues. Germline lookup yields CDR1 MNHNY and CDR2 SVGAGI (reference sequence). Germline trimming cut 2 bases from V and 0 bases from J; bases unmatched to any gene: 6. As DNA, the CDR3 is TGTGCCAGCAGTTACCCGAGGAGGGGGCTGAACACTGAAGCTTTCTTT. This codes for CASSYPRRGLNTEAFF.

This chain joins TRBV4-1 and TRBJ2-7, with 9 bases that match TRBD2. CDR1 is MGHRA, CDR2 YSYEKL, per germline. This CDR3 has 16 amino acids. The V segment lost 2 bases and the J segment 1 base; nucleotides outside the gene matches: 6. The CDR3 DNA is TGCGCCAGCAGCCAACCCACTAGCGGGCTATCCTACGAGCAGTACTTC. This encodes CASSQPTSGLSYEQYF.

The V and J genes are TRBV11-1 and TRBJ2-5; the D is unclear. Germline CDR1 is SGHAT and CDR2 is FQDESV (reference sequence). V was trimmed by 4 bases and J by 2 bases, leaving 14 bases between them. The CDR3 is 15 residues long. The CDR3 nucleotides read TGTGCCAGCAGCTGGGTTTCGGGCGTACAAGAGACCCAGTACTTC. This translates into CASSWVSGVQETQYF. The full variable domain, rest sourced from reference TRBV11-1 and TRBJ2-5, is EAEVAQSPRYKITEKSQAVAFWCDPISGHATLYWYRQILGQGPELLVQFQDESVVDDSQLPKDRFSAERLKGVDSTLKIQPAELGDSAMYLCASSWVSGVQETQYFGPGTRLLVL.

V is TRBV10-2 and J is TRBJ2-3; TRBD2 might be the D (6 bases). Deletions cut 5 bases from V and 4 bases from J, with 10 bases between. This CDR3 comprises 13 residues. Germline V lookup: CDR1 WSHSY, CDR2 SAAADI. CDR3 in DNA: TGCGCCAGCAGTCCAAGACTAGCAGATACGCAGTATTTT. Amino acid sequence: CASSPRLADTQYF.

The chain carries TRBV27 and TRBJ2-7, with D hard to call. Germline CDR1 MNHEY, CDR2 SMNVEV (reference sequence). V lost 6 bases and J 13 bases, leaving 22 bases between the germline ends. The CDR3 sequence is 13 residues long. The CDR3 sequence is CASSSGVLEGIYF. DNA of the CDR3: TGTGCCAGCAGCTCCGGAGTCCTTGAAGGGATATACTTC.

This clone was seen only a few times. This chain links TRBV5-4 with TRBJ2-7; D uncertain. The germline V and J ends were trimmed by 4 bases and 3 bases, with 8 bases remaining between them. Germline V CDR1 and CDR2: SGHNT, YYREEE (reference sequence). This CDR3 is 12 amino acids long. The CDR3: CASSMNGYEQYF. The CDR3, as DNA: TGTGCCAGCAGCATGAATGGCTACGAGCAGTACTTC.

This clone has only a few counts. The chain recombines TRBV7-2 with TRBJ2-6, with 7 bases that match TRBD1. From germline, CDR1 is SGHTA and CDR2 FQGNSA. The CDR3 loop spans 15 amino acids. Unmatched junction bases numbered 2, after V lost 4 bases and J lost 2 bases. CDR3 residues: CASSSTGAGANVLTF. In DNA form, the CDR3 reads TGTGCCAGCAGCTCTACAGGGGCTGGGGCCAACGTCCTGACTTTC.

The V and J genes are TRBV25-1 and TRBJ2-5; D gene uncertain. Per the germline V gene, CDR1 is MGHDK and CDR2 is SYGVNS. The CDR3 spans 16 residues. The germline V and J ends were trimmed by 3 bases and 2 bases, with 16 bases remaining between them. The CDR3 region has the DNA TGTGCCAGCAGTGACGGAAAGGTCTTCGGGCAAGAGACCCAGTACTTC. Amino acids: CASSDGKVFGQETQYF.

V gene TRBV5-1 combines with J gene TRBJ1-5; D might be TRBD1 (6 bases). The V and J ends lost 4 bases and 4 bases respectively, with 12 bases between them. CDR3 length: 14 residues. Looked up from germline, CDR1 is SGHRS and CDR2 is YFSETQ. The CDR3 DNA follows: TGCGCCAGCAGCCCAACACAGGGTAATCAGCCCCAGCATTTT. As protein: CASSPTQGNQPQHF. The variable domain in full, with the rest retrieved from reference TRBV5-1 and TRBJ1-5, is KAGVTQTPRYLIKTRGQQVTLSCSPISGHRSVSWYQQTPGQGLQFLFEYFSETQRNKGNFPGRFSGRQFSNSRSEMNVSTLELGDSALYLCASSPTQGNQPQHFGDGTRLSIL.

J is TRBJ2-7 and V is TRBV19, with 8 bases matching TRBD1. The CDR3 is 15 amino acids. Germline V gene sequence: CDR1 LNHDA, CDR2 SQIVND (reference sequence). J was trimmed by 3 bases and V by 3 bases; bases with no gene match: 7. The CDR3 loop reads CASSMDGQGLYEQYF. The CDR3 DNA follows: TGTGCCAGTAGTATGGACGGACAGGGTCTCTACGAGCAGTACTTC.

The genes are TRBV21-1 and TRBJ2-3; the table's D call, TRBD2, has no DNA check behind it. TRBV21-1 counts as a pseudogene. CDR3 length equals 14 residues. CDR3 sequence: CASSGREDVDTQYF. CDR3 in DNA: TGTGCCAGCAGCGGCCGGGAGGATGTGGATACGCAGTATTTT.

This clone appeared a few times. V and J are TRBV6-6 and TRBJ2-4; D is uncertain. Per the germline V gene, CDR1 is MNHNY and CDR2 is SVGAGI (reference sequence). V shed 5 bases and J shed 5 bases, with 13 bases lying between them. The CDR3 has 14 residues. CDR3 protein: CASSTPELQNIQYF. The CDR3 DNA sequence: TGTGCCAGCAGTACCCCCGAGCTTCAAAACATTCAGTACTTC.

V usage is TRBV25-1 and J usage is TRBJ2-7; 8 nucleotides line up with TRBD1. Germline CDR1 is MGHDK and CDR2 is SYGVNS. The CDR3 has 15 amino acids. The J segment lost 7 bases and the V segment lost 3 bases, leaving 11 bases of the junction unmatched. This CDR3 is CASSDPAGGAGEQYF. CDR3 nucleotides: TGTGCCAGCAGTGACCCCGCAGGGGGCGCGGGGGAGCAGTACTTC.

The gene calls are TRBV7-9 and TRBJ1-4; TRBD1 might be the D (6 bases). V dropped 5 bases and J dropped 3 bases, with 13 bases sitting between them. The CDR3 length is 15 residues. The germline V gene encodes CDR1 SEHNR and CDR2 FQNEAQ (reference sequence). CDR3 sequence reads: CASSAGHSANEKLFF. CDR3 bases: TGTGCCAGCAGCGCGGGACATTCGGCTAATGAAAAACTGTTTTTT.

V and J are TRBV7-8 and TRBJ2-3; TRBD2 matches 7 bases. Germline CDR1 and CDR2: SGHVS and FQNEAQ. The CDR3 totals 20 residues. V shed 0 bases and J 0 bases; nucleotides not matched to a gene: 15. The CDR3 DNA sequence: TGTGCCAGCAGCTTAGCCGGGGAGGGGTTAGCGGGTCTTAGCACAGATACGCAGTATTTT. This gives the protein CASSLAGEGLAGLSTDTQYF.

The DNA of the CDR3 is TGTGCCAGCAGTTTGGACCGTAGAGATTTTGAAGCTTTCTTT. It translates to CASSLDRRDFEAFF. The chain is built from TRBV28 and TRBJ1-1; D remains unclear. V was shortened by 3 bases and J by 7 bases, with 15 bases between the two germline ends. From germline, CDR1 is MDHEN and CDR2 SYDVKM. The CDR3 extends over 14 amino acids.

This clone was seen a single time. J is TRBJ2-7 and V is TRBV5-1; 8 positions match TRBD2. This CDR3 region has 16 residues. Germline V gene lookup returns CDR1 SGHRS and CDR2 YFSETQ. V dropped 4 bases and J dropped 5; count of bases not matched to a gene: 14. For the CDR3, the DNA is TGCGCCAGCAGCCCTGGCCGGACGGGAGGGCCGGACGAGCAGTACTTC. Residues: CASSPGRTGGPDEQYF.

The chain recombines TRBV7-9 with TRBJ2-3; 9 bases map to TRBD2. The CDR3 has 16 residues. CDR1 and CDR2 (germline): SEHNR, FQNEAQ (reference sequence). The junction had 8 bases not matched to a gene; V was cut back by 6 bases and J by 1 base. The DNA for the CDR3 is TGTGCCAGCAGGGGCGGGCTAGCGGGACGCACAGATACGCAGTATTTT. Its translation: CASRGGLAGRTDTQYF.

This clone was seen more than once but under ten times. This chain connects TRBV5-1 to TRBJ1-1; D uncertain. The length of the CDR3 is 14 residues. The germline V and J ends were trimmed by 1 base and 0 bases, with 7 bases remaining between them. The germline V gene encodes CDR1 SGHRS and CDR2 YFSETQ. CDR3 region: CASSLSVLNTEAFF. The CDR3 DNA is TGCGCCAGCAGCTTGTCAGTCCTGAACACTGAAGCTTTCTTT. Complete variable domain (other parts from reference TRBV5-1 and TRBJ1-1): KAGVTQTPRYLIKTRGQQVTLSCSPISGHRSVSWYQQTPGQGLQFLFEYFSETQRNKGNFPGRFSGRQFSNSRSEMNVSTLELGDSALYLCASSLSVLNTEAFFGQGTRLTVV.

This clone was seen more than once but under ten times. The V and J genes are TRBV14 and TRBJ2-1, with no clear D. CDR3 length: 13 residues. Trimming took 4 bases from V and 5 from J, leaving 9 bases between them. Germline CDR1 reads SGHDN; CDR2 reads FVKESK. The CDR3 spells CASSRGRNNEQFF. The DNA for the CDR3 is TGTGCCAGCAGCCGAGGACGTAACAATGAGCAGTTCTTC.

This chain uses TRBV27 with TRBJ1-5, with D uncertain. The CDR3 is 13 amino acids. Trimming removed 3 bases from V and 7 bases from J, with 10 bases in between. Germline CDR1 is MNHEY and CDR2 is SMNVEV (reference sequence). Written as DNA, the CDR3 is TGTGCCAGCAGTTTTTTCAGTGGACAGCCCCAGCATTTT. Protein product: CASSFFSGQPQHF.

The chain combines TRBV3-1 (or the pseudogene TRBV3-2) with TRBJ2-3; D is unclear. This CDR3 is 14 amino acids long. The germline V gene encodes CDR1 LGHDT and CDR2 YNNKEL (reference sequence). V dropped 4 bases and J dropped 4 bases, with 12 bases sitting between them. The CDR3 reads CASSPTWMADTQYF. In nucleotides, the CDR3 is TGTGCCAGCAGCCCCACCTGGATGGCAGATACGCAGTATTTT.

The V and J genes are TRBV19 and TRBJ1-3; maybe TRBD1 (6 bases). Germline CDR1 LNHDA, CDR2 SQIVND (reference sequence). The V and J ends lost 6 bases and 0 bases respectively, with 12 bases between them. The CDR3 extends over 15 amino acids. In DNA form, the CDR3 reads TGTGCCAGTAGGACTGACAGGAGCTCTGGAAACACCATATATTTT. Residues: CASRTDRSSGNTIYF.